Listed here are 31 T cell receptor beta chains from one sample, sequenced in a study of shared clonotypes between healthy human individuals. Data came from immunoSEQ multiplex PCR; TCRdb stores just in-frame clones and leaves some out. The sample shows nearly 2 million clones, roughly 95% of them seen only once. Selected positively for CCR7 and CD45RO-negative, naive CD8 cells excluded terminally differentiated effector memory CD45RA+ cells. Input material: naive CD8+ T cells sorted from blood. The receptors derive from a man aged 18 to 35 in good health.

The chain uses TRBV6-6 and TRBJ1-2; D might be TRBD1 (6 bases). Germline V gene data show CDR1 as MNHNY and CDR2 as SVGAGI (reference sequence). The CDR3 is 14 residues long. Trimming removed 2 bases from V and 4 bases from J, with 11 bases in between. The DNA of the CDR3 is TGTGCCAGCAGTTACGCCGGACAGACCTATGGCTACACCTTC. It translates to CASSYAGQTYGYTF.

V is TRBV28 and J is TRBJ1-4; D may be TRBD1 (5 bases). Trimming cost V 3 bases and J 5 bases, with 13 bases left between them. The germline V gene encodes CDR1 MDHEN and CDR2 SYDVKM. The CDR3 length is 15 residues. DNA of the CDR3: TGTGCCAGCAGTTTTCGGGGCCTTACAAATGAAAAACTGTTTTTT. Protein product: CASSFRGLTNEKLFF.

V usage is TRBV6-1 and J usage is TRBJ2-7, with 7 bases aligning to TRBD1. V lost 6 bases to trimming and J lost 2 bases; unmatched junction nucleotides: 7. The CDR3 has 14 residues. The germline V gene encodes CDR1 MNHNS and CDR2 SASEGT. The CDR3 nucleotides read TGTGCCAGCAGGAGTAGGGACAGTACCTACGAGCAGTACTTC. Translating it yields CASRSRDSTYEQYF.

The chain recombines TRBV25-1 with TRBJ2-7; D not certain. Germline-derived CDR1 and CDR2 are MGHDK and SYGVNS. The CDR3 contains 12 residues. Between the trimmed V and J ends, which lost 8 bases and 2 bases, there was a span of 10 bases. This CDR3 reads CASGESPYEQYF. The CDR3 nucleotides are TGTGCCAGCGGCGAATCCCCCTACGAGCAGTACTTC.

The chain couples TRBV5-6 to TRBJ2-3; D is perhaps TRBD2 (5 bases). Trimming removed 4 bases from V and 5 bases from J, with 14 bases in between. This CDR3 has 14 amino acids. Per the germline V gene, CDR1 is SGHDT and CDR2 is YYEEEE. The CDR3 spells CASSALGEGDTQYF. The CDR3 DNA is TGTGCCAGCAGCGCCCTGGGAGAGGGAGATACGCAGTATTTT. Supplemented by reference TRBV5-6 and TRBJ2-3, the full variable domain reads DAGVTQSPTHLIKTRGQQVTLRCSPKSGHDTVSWYQQALGQGPQFIFQYYEEEERQRGNFPDRFSGHQFPNYSSELNVNALLLGDSALYLCASSALGEGDTQYFGPGTRLTVL.

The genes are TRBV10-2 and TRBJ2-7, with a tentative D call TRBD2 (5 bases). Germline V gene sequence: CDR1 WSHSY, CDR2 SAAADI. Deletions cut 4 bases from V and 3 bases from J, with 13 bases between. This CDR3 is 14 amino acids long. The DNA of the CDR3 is TGCGCCAGCAGTGTTTCTGGGAGAATCTACGAGCAGTACTTC. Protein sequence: CASSVSGRIYEQYF.

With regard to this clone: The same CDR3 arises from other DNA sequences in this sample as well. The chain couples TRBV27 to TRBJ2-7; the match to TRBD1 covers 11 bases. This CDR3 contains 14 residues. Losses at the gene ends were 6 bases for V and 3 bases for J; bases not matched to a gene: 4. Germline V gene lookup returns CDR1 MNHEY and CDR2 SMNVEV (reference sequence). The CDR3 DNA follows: TGTGCCAGCAGCACCGGGACAGGGGGCTACGAGCAGTACTTC. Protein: CASSTGTGGYEQYF.

The CDR3 bases are TGTGCCAGCAGCTCCGGGACGAGGACCTACGAGCAGTACTTC. Amino acids: CASSSGTRTYEQYF. V usage is TRBV13 and J usage is TRBJ2-7, with D perhaps assigned TRBD1 or TRBD2 (5 bases each). The CDR3 contains 14 residues. Germline CDR1 PRHDT, CDR2 FYEKMQ (reference sequence). Trimming took off 4 bases at V and 2 bases at J, with 12 bases between the two ends.

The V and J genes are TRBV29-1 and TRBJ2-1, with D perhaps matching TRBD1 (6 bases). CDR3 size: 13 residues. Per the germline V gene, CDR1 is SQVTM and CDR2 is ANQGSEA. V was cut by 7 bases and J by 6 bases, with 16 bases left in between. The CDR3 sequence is CSALGGVGNEQFF. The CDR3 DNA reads TGCAGCGCTCTAGGGGGAGTGGGCAATGAGCAGTTCTTC.

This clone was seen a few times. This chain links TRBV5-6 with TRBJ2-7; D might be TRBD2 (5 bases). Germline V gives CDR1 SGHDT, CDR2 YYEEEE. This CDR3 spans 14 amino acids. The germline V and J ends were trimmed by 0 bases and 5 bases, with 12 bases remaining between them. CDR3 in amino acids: CASSLAGLAHEQYF. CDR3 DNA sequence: TGTGCCAGCAGCTTGGCCGGCCTAGCCCACGAGCAGTACTTC. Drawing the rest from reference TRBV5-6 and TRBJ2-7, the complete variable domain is DAGVTQSPTHLIKTRGQQVTLRCSPKSGHDTVSWYQQALGQGPQFIFQYYEEEERQRGNFPDRFSGHQFPNYSSELNVNALLLGDSALYLCASSLAGLAHEQYFGPGTRLTVT.

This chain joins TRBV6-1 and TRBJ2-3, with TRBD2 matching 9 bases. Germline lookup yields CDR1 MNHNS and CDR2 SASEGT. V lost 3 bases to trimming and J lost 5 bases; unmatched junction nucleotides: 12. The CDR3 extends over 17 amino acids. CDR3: CASSDGPAGGPEDTQYF. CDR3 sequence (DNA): TGTGCCAGCAGTGATGGGCCGGCGGGGGGGCCCGAAGATACGCAGTATTTT.

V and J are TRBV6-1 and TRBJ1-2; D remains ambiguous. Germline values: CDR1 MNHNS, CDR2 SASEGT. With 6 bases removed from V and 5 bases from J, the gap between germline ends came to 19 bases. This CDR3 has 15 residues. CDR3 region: CASSPYTNLDYGYTF. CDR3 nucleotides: TGTGCCAGCAGCCCCTACACGAACCTTGATTATGGCTACACCTTC.

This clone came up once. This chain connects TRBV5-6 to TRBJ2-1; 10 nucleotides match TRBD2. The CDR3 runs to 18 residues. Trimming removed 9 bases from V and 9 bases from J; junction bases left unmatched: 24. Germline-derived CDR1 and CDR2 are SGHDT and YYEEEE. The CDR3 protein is CATGTLPPSGRAGGEQFF. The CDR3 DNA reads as TGTGCCACAGGGACACTTCCTCCTAGCGGGAGAGCCGGGGGTGAGCAGTTCTTC.

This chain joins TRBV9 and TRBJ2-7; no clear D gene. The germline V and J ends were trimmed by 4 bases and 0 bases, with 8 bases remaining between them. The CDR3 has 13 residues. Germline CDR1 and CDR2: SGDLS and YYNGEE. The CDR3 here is CASSPTLSYEQYF. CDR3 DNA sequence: TGTGCCAGCAGCCCCACTCTCTCCTACGAGCAGTACTTC.

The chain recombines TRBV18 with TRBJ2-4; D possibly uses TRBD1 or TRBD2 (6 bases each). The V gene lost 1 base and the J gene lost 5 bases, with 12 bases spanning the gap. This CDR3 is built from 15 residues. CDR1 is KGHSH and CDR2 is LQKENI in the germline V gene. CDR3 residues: CASSPREGGQNIQYF. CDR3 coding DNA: TGTGCCAGCTCACCACGAGAGGGGGGCCAAAACATTCAGTACTTC.

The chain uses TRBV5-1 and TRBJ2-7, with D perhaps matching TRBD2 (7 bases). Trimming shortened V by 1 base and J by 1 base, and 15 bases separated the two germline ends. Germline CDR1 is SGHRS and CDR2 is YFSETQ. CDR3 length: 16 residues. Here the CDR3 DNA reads TGCGCCAGCAGCTTGTTAAGGGGGGGTTCGTCCTACGAGCAGTACTTC. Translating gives CASSLLRGGSSYEQYF.

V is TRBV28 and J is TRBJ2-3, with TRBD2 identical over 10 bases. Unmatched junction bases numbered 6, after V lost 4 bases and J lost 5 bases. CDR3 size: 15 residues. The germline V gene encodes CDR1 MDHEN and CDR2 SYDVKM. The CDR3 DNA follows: TGTGCCAGCAGTTATGAGCGGGGGGGCGAAGATACGCAGTATTTT. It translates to CASSYERGGEDTQYF.

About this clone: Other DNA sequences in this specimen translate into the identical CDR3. The CDR3 nucleotides are TGTGCCAGCAGCCAAGATGGGCAAAATGAGCAGTTCTTC. It codes for CASSQDGQNEQFF. The J gene is TRBJ2-1, the V gene TRBV4-2, with D unclear. Germline loops: CDR1 LGHNA, CDR2 YNFKEQ. V gave up 0 bases and J gave up 7 bases, with 7 bases separating them. CDR3 length equals 13 residues.

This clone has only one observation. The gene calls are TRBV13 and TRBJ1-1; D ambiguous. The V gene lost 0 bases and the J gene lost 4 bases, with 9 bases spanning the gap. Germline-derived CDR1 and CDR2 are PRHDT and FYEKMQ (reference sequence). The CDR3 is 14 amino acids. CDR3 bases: TGTGCCAGCAGCTTAGGCCCGGGGTCCACTGAAGCTTTCTTT. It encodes CASSLGPGSTEAFF.

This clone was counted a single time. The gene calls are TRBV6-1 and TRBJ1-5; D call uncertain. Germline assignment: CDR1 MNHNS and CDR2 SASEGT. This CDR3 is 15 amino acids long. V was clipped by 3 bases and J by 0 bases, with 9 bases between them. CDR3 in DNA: TGTGCCAGCAGTGACAGCGATTATAGCAATCAGCCCCAGCATTTT. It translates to CASSDSDYSNQPQHF.

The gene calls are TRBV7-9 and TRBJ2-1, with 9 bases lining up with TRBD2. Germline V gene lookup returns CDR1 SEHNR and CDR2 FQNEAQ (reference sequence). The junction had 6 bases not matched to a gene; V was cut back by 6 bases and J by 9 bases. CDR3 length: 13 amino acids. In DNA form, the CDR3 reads TGTGCCAGCAGTGACCAGGGACTAGCTGAGCAGTTCTTC. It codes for CASSDQGLAEQFF.

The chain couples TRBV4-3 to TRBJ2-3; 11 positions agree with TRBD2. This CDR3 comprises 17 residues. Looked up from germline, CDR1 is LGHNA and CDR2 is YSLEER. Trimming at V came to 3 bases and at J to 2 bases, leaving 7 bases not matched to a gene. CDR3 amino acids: CASSQGTSGEPTDTQYF. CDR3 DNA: TGCGCCAGCAGCCAGGGGACTAGCGGAGAACCCACAGATACGCAGTATTTT.

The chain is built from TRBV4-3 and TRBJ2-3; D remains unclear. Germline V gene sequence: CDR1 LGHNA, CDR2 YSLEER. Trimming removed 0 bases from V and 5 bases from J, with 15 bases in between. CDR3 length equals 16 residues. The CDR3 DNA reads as TGCGCCAGCAGCCAAGATTCTTTCAACAGAGTAGATACGCAGTATTTT. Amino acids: CASSQDSFNRVDTQYF.

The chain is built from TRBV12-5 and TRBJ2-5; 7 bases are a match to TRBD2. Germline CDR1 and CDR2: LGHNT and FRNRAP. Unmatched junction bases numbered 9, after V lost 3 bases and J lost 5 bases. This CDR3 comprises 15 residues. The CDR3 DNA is TGTGCTAGTGGTTTCGGGCTGGGAGCGGGGGAGACCCAGTACTTC. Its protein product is CASGFGLGAGETQYF.

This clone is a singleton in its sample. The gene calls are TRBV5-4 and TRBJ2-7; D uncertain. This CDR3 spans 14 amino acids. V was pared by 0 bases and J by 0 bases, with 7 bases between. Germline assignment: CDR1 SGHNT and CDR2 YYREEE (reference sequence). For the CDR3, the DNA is TGTGCCAGCAGCTTGGACACACTCTCCTACGAGCAGTACTTC. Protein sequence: CASSLDTLSYEQYF.

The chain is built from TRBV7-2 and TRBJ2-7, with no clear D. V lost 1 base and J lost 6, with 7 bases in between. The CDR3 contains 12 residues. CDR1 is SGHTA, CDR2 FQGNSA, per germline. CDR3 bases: TGTGCCAGCAGCTTAGAAGGGCCCGAGCAGTACTTC. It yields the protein CASSLEGPEQYF.

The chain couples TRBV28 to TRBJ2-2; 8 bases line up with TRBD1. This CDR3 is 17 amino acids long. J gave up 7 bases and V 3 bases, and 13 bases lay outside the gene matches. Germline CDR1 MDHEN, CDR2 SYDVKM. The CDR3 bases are TGTGCCAGCAGTTTCCGGATCCAGGGGGCGCTGGGCGGGGAGCTGTTTTTT. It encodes CASSFRIQGALGGELFF. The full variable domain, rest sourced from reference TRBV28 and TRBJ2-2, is DVKVTQSSRYLVKRTGEKVFLECVQDMDHENMFWYRQDPGLGLRLIYFSYDVKMKEKGDIPEGYSVSREKKERFSLILESASTNQTSMYLCASSFRIQGALGGELFFGEGSRLTVL.

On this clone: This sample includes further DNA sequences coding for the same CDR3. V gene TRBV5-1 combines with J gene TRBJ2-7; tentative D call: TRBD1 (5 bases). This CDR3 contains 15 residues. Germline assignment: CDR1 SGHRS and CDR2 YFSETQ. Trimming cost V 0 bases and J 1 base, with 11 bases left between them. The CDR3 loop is CASSLGGLPSYEQYF. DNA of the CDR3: TGCGCCAGCAGCTTGGGGGGCTTACCGTCCTACGAGCAGTACTTC. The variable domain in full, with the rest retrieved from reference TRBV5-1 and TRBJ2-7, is KAGVTQTPRYLIKTRGQQVTLSCSPISGHRSVSWYQQTPGQGLQFLFEYFSETQRNKGNFPGRFSGRQFSNSRSEMNVSTLELGDSALYLCASSLGGLPSYEQYFGPGTRLTVT.

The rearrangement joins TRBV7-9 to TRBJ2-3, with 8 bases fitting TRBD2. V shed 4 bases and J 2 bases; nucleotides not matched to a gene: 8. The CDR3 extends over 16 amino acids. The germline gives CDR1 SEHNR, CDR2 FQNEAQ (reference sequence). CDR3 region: CASSWLAGSHTDTQYF. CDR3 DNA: TGTGCCAGCAGCTGGCTAGCGGGTTCCCACACAGATACGCAGTATTTT.

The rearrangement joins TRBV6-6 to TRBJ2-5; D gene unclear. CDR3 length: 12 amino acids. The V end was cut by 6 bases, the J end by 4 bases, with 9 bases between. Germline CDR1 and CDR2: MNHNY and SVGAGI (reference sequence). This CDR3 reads CASSTTGETQYF. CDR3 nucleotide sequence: TGTGCCAGCAGCACAACGGGAGAGACCCAGTACTTC.

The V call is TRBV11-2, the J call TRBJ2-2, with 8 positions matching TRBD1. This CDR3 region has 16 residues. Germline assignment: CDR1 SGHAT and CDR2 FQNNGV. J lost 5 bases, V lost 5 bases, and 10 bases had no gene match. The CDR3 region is CASSTNRGLSTGELFF. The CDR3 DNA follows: TGTGCCAGCAGCACCAACAGGGGGTTGTCAACCGGGGAGCTGTTTTTT.